These T cell receptor beta chains were read from a single sample in a study of cytomegalovirus exposure and HLA in healthy donors. TCRdb's table, derived via immunoSEQ multiplex PCR, lists solely in-frame clones and lacks some. The data hold about 200,000 clones, with 60% to 80% observed a single time. The source material was PBMCs. Every receptor here comes from a male donor in good health and CMV-seronegative. Both conserved end residues are part of each CDR3. A D gene is named only where the DNA matches it firmly. Clone size is shown for a subset of rows, as once, few, many or a class of expanded clone.

V,J,D,size,CDR3,DNA
TRBV6-5,TRBJ1-2,-,-,CASSPRTTGGYGYTF,TGTGCCAGCAGTCCCCGGACTACGGGAGGCTATGGCTACACCTTC
TRBV9,TRBJ2-1,TRBD1,-,CASSVGQGAYNEQFF,TGTGCCAGCAGCGTAGGTCAGGGGGCCTACAATGAGCAGTTCTTC
TRBV10-3,TRBJ1-4,-,-,CAISESLRDKLFF,TGTGCCATCAGTGAGTCGCTCCGAGATAAACTGTTTTTT
TRBV11-2,TRBJ2-3,-,once,CASSSPRVSTDTQYF,TGTGCCAGCAGCTCCCCGAGGGTTAGCACAGATACGCAGTATTTT
TRBV19,TRBJ2-2,-,-,CASSTSTGELFF,TGTGCCAGTAGTACTAGCACCGGGGAGCTGTTTTTT
TRBV25-1,TRBJ2-7,-,-,CASSGGDPRDEQYF,TGTGCCAGCAGTGGGGGGGACCCGAGGGACGAGCAGTACTTC
TRBV4-1,TRBJ2-5,-,-,CASSRRQQETQYF,TGCGCCAGCAGCCGTCGACAGCAAGAGACCCAGTACTTC
TRBV9,TRBJ1-2,-,-,CASSEPAFRHTF,TGTGCCAGCAGCGAACCGGCCTTCAGGCACACCTTC
TRBV5-8,TRBJ2-7,-,-,CASSPYSSYEQYF,TGTGCCAGCAGTCCCTATAGCTCCTACGAGCAGTACTTC
TRBV7-2,TRBJ2-7,TRBD2,-,CASSLSGLAPDF,TGTGCCAGCAGCTTGTCGGGACTAGCGCCTGACTTC
TRBV18,TRBJ2-7,-,-,CASSGSSYEQYF,TGTGCCAGCTCTGGTAGCTCCTACGAGCAGTACTTC
TRBV14,TRBJ2-1,-,few,CASSPDRYNEQFF,TGTGCCAGCAGCCCGGACAGATACAATGAGCAGTTCTTC
TRBV7-2,TRBJ2-7,TRBD2,-,CASSSGGLAVSYEQYF,TGTGCCAGCAGCTCAGGGGGACTAGCGGTCTCCTACGAGCAGTACTTC
TRBV7-7,TRBJ2-5,-,few,CASSFAGRETQYF,TGTGCCAGCAGCTTCGCGGGTCGGGAGACCCAGTACTTC
TRBV29-1,TRBJ2-2,-,-,CSVFEGNTGELFF,TGCAGCGTTTTTGAGGGGAACACCGGGGAGCTGTTTTTT
TRBV28,TRBJ1-3,-,-,CASSPDRRRSGNTIYF,TGTGCCAGCAGCCCTGACAGGAGGAGGTCTGGAAACACCATATATTTT
TRBV5-1,TRBJ1-5,-,-,CASSLGPDRRNQPQHF,TGCGCCAGCAGCTTGGGCCCGGACCGGAGGAATCAGCCCCAGCATTTT
TRBV6-6,TRBJ2-1,TRBD1,few,CASRDQGAGEQFF,TGTGCCAGCAGGGACCAGGGGGCTGGGGAGCAGTTCTTC
TRBV2,TRBJ2-7,-,-,CASRIGLESYEQYF,TGTGCCAGCAGAATCGGTCTAGAGAGCTACGAGCAGTACTTC
TRBV19,TRBJ2-2,-,-,CASRRGPGELFF,TGTGCCAGTAGGCGGGGCCCCGGGGAGCTGTTTTTT
TRBV27,TRBJ1-5,-,-,CASSLTTVNQPQHF,TGTGCCAGCAGTTTGACGACAGTCAATCAGCCCCAGCATTTT
TRBV2,TRBJ2-1,TRBD2,-,CASRATSDNEQFF,TGTGCCAGCAGGGCGACTAGCGACAATGAGCAGTTCTTC
TRBV6-1,TRBJ2-1,-,-,CASSEVALTYNEQFF,TGTGCCAGCAGTGAAGTAGCCCTAACCTACAATGAGCAGTTCTTC
TRBV27,TRBJ2-3,TRBD1,-,CASRYRGAAPDTQYF,TGTGCCAGCAGATACAGGGGAGCGGCTCCAGATACGCAGTATTTT
TRBV27,TRBJ2-7,TRBD2,once,CASTRGGPPYEQYF,TGTGCCAGTACACGGGGGGGCCCCCCCTACGAGCAGTACTTC